Listed here are 16 T cell receptor beta chains from one sample, sequenced in a study of shared clonotypes between healthy human individuals. Repertoires were generated with immunoSEQ multiplex PCR, while TCRdb's copy carries only in-frame clones and drops some. In the table there are approximately 1.5 million clones, approximately 98.5% of which are singletons. Input material: naive CD4+ T cells sorted from blood. Subset meaning: CD45RA+ positively selected. The receptors originated from a man in his thirties or forties in good health.

V is TRBV5-1 and J is TRBJ2-1, with TRBD2 identical over 11 bases. Germline V lookup: CDR1 SGHRS, CDR2 YFSETQ. V lost 9 bases to trimming and J lost 2 bases; unmatched junction nucleotides: 7. The CDR3 consists of 15 residues. In DNA form, the CDR3 reads TGCGCCAAGCCCAATAGCGGGAGGGCCTACAATGAGCAGTTCTTC. It is translated as CAKPNSGRAYNEQFF.

The genes are TRBV6-4 and TRBJ2-2; D not certain. The CDR3 has 16 residues. The germline V gene has CDR1 MRHNA and CDR2 SNTAGT. V shed 4 bases and J shed 6 bases, with 18 bases lying between them. The CDR3 sequence is CASSVGIQWAPGELFF. As DNA, the CDR3 is TGTGCCAGCAGTGTGGGCATCCAATGGGCCCCCGGGGAGCTGTTTTTT.

This chain connects TRBV5-1 to TRBJ2-5; the match to TRBD1 covers 11 bases. This CDR3 is 15 amino acids long. Trimming cost V 5 bases and J 2 bases; bases outside gene matches: 5. Per the germline V gene, CDR1 is SGHRS and CDR2 is YFSETQ. CDR3 sequence reads: CASRQDRGRQETQYF. CDR3 DNA sequence: TGCGCCAGCAGACAGGACAGGGGGCGACAAGAGACCCAGTACTTC.

The rearrangement joins TRBV7-9 to TRBJ1-1; D uncertain. The CDR3 is 16 residues long. Per germline, CDR1 SEHNR and CDR2 FQNEAQ (reference sequence). The V end lost 5 bases, the J end lost 3 bases, and 19 bases lay between the germline ends. The CDR3 DNA follows: TGTGCCAGCAGCCCACGGGCCCCTAGGGTCGACACTGAAGCTTTCTTT. Protein sequence: CASSPRAPRVDTEAFF.

CDR3 amino acids: CASSFTVNTEAFF. As DNA, the CDR3 is TGTGCCAGCAGCTTTACGGTTAACACTGAAGCTTTCTTT. The chain employs TRBV7-9 and TRBJ1-1, with D unclear. Germline V lookup: CDR1 SEHNR, CDR2 FQNEAQ (reference sequence). This CDR3 contains 13 residues. Trimming took off 3 bases at V and 2 bases at J, with 7 bases between the two ends.

The V call is TRBV9, the J call TRBJ2-7; D uncertain. Germline lookup yields CDR1 SGDLS and CDR2 YYNGEE. The CDR3 covers 15 residues. The ends were cut back, 0 bases at V and 2 bases at J, with 12 bases in the middle. This CDR3 reads CASSVEIGVPYEQYF. The CDR3 DNA is TGTGCCAGCAGCGTAGAAATCGGAGTGCCCTACGAGCAGTACTTC.

The chain recombines TRBV5-1 with TRBJ1-5, with TRBD1 identical over 11 bases. Trimming took 2 bases from V and 5 from J; bases not matched to a gene: 3. The CDR3 consists of 15 residues. Germline-derived CDR1 and CDR2 are SGHRS and YFSETQ. CDR3 protein: CASSFGTGGDQPQHF. The CDR3 nucleotides are TGCGCCAGCAGCTTCGGGACAGGGGGGGATCAGCCCCAGCATTTT.

The CDR3 is CASSLVLAGGREQYF. The CDR3 DNA sequence: TGTGCCAGCAGCTTGGTATTAGCGGGAGGTCGAGAGCAGTACTTC. The chain recombines TRBV5-5 with TRBJ2-7; 10 nucleotides line up with TRBD2. CDR1 and CDR2 from the germline V gene are SGHKS and YYEKEE (reference sequence). This CDR3 has 15 amino acids. Trimming cost V 0 bases and J 7 bases; bases outside gene matches: 7.

J is TRBJ1-4 and V is TRBV6-1, with 8 nucleotides matching TRBD1. CDR3 length: 15 amino acids. Germline CDR1 is MNHNS and CDR2 is SASEGT. The V gene end was trimmed by 6 bases and the J gene end by 4 bases; junction bases not matched to a gene: 7. CDR3 amino acids: CASSPTGDYNEKLFF. The CDR3 nucleotides are TGTGCCAGCAGCCCGACAGGGGATTATAATGAAAAACTGTTTTTT.

This clone was recorded once. The genes are TRBV5-4 and TRBJ2-7; the D gene is possibly TRBD1 (6 bases). Germline V gene lookup returns CDR1 SGHNT and CDR2 YYREEE (reference sequence). The CDR3 runs 15 residues. Deletions cut 4 bases from V and 4 bases from J, with 18 bases between. The CDR3 here is CASSTKKKGDYEQYF. The CDR3 DNA reads TGTGCCAGCAGCACGAAGAAGAAGGGGGATTACGAGCAGTACTTC.

The rearrangement links TRBV5-4 to TRBJ2-5; 8 bases line up with TRBD2. This CDR3 has 17 amino acids. Germline values: CDR1 SGHNT, CDR2 YYREEE (reference sequence). V gave up 4 bases and J gave up 0 bases; unmatched junction bases: 11. The CDR3 DNA sequence: TGTGCCAGCAGCCGCCCGGGTAGTAGCGGGAACCAAGAGACCCAGTACTTC. Protein product: CASSRPGSSGNQETQYF.

The CDR3 sequence: CASSLARQGADNEQFF. The CDR3 DNA reads as TGTGCCAGCAGCTTAGCGCGACAGGGCGCTGACAATGAGCAGTTCTTC. The rearrangement links TRBV7-8 to TRBJ2-1, with TRBD1 identical over 7 bases. CDR1 is SGHVS, CDR2 FQNEAQ, per germline. Losses at the gene ends were 0 bases for V and 5 bases for J; bases not matched to a gene: 7. The CDR3 extends over 16 amino acids. Combining the CDR3 with reference TRBV7-8 and TRBJ2-1 gives the whole variable domain GAGVSQSPRYKVAKRGQDVALRCDPISGHVSLFWYQQALGQGPEFLTYFQNEAQLDKSGLPSDRFFAERPEGSVSTLKIQRTQQEDSAVYLCASSLARQGADNEQFFGPGTRLTVL.

This clone showed up just once. The chain is built from TRBV5-4 and TRBJ2-7; 8 nucleotides line up with TRBD2. With 0 bases clipped from V and 2 bases from J, the junction kept 7 bases outside the gene matches. Germline V gene lookup returns CDR1 SGHNT and CDR2 YYREEE (reference sequence). The CDR3 consists of 16 residues. The CDR3 DNA is TGTGCCAGCAGCTTGGGAGCGGGAGAAGCGCCCTACGAGCAGTACTTC. Its translation is CASSLGAGEAPYEQYF.

This chain links TRBV27 with TRBJ1-5; the D gene is possibly TRBD1 (5 bases). Trimming cost V 3 bases and J 2 bases, with 14 bases left between them. Germline CDR1 is MNHEY and CDR2 is SMNVEV (reference sequence). CDR3 size: 16 residues. The CDR3 spells CASSFSGRARNQPQHF. The CDR3, as DNA: TGTGCCAGCAGTTTTTCGGGGCGGGCGCGCAATCAGCCCCAGCATTTT.

This chain links TRBV27 with TRBJ1-1, with a possible D match to TRBD1 (5 bases). The V end was cut by 6 bases, the J end by 0 bases, with 11 bases between. In germline, CDR1 is MNHEY, CDR2 SMNVEV (reference sequence). CDR3 length: 14 amino acids. The DNA of the CDR3 is TGTGCCAGCAGACCCGCAGGGTTGAACACTGAAGCTTTCTTT. Translating it yields CASRPAGLNTEAFF.

The chain carries TRBV18 and TRBJ2-7; a weak D match, TRBD2 (5 bases). V was clipped by 3 bases and J by 6 bases, with 12 bases between them. The CDR3 is 13 residues long. Germline V gene sequence: CDR1 KGHSH, CDR2 LQKENI. CDR3 sequence: CASSPLERSEQYF. CDR3 DNA: TGTGCCAGCTCACCTCTAGAGCGGAGCGAGCAGTACTTC.